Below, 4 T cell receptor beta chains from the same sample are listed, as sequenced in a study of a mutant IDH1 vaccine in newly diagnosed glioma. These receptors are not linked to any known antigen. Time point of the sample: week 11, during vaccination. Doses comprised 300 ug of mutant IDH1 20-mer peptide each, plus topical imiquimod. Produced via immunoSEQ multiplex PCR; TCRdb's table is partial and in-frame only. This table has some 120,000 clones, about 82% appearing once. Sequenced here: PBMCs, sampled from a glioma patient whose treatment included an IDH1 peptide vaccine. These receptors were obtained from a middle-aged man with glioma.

For the CDR3, the DNA is TGTGCCAGCAGCTTAGAGGGGGCAGGGACTGAAGCTTTCTTT. Translated, it gives CASSLEGAGTEAFF. J is TRBJ1-1 and V is TRBV7-3, with 7 nucleotides matching TRBD1. CDR1 and CDR2 from the germline V gene are SGHTA and FQGTGA. V trimming: 2 bases; J trimming: 5 bases; junction bases outside the gene matches: 5. This CDR3 spans 14 amino acids.

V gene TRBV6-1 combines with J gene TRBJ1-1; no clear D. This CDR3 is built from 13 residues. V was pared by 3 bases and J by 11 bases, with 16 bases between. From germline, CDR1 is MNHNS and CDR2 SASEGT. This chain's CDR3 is CASSDLPQSRAFF. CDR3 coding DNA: TGTGCCAGCAGTGATCTGCCCCAATCTCGTGCTTTCTTT.

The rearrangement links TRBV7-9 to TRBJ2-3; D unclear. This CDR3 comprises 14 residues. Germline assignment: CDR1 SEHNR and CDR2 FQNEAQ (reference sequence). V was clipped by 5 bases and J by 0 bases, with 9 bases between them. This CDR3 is CASSPSSSTDTQYF. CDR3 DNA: TGTGCCAGCAGCCCCAGCAGCAGCACAGATACGCAGTATTTT. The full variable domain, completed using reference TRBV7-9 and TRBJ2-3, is DTGVSQNPRHKITKRGQNVTFRCDPISEHNRLYWYRQTLGQGPEFLTYFQNEAQLEKSRLLSDRFSAERPKGSFSTLEIQRTEQGDSAMYLCASSPSSSTDTQYFGPGTRLTVL.

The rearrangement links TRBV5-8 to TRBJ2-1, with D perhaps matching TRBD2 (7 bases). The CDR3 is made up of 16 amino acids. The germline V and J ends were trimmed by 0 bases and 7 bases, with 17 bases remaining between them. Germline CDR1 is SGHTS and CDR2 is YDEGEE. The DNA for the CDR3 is TGTGCCAGCAGCTTGGATGGGCGGGGGCCTAAGAATGAGCAGTTCTTC. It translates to CASSLDGRGPKNEQFF.